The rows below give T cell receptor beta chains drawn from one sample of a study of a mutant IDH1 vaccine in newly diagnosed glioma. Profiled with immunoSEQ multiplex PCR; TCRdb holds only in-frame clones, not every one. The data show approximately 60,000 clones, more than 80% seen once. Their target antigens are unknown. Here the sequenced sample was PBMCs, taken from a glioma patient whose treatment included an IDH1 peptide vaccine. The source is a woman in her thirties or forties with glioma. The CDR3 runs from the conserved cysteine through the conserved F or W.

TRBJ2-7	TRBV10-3	CAISRPGNEQYF
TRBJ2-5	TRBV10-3	CAISESRTSGVRETQYF
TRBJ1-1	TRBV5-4	CASSLKGATEAFF
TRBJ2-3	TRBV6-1	CASSTPREADTQYF
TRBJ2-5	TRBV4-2	CASSVPGQGTETQYF
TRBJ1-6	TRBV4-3	CASSQDPRVGTYNSPLHF
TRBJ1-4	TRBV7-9	CASSPTTGTVGEKLFF
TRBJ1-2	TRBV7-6	CASSLTRASYTF
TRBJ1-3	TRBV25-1	CATQNPGNTIYF
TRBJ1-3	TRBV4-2	CASSPRDGGSGNTIYF
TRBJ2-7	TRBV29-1	CSAAEGIEQYF
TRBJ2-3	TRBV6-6	CASSLTGDTQYF
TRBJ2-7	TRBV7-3	CASSLQAGQSYEQYF